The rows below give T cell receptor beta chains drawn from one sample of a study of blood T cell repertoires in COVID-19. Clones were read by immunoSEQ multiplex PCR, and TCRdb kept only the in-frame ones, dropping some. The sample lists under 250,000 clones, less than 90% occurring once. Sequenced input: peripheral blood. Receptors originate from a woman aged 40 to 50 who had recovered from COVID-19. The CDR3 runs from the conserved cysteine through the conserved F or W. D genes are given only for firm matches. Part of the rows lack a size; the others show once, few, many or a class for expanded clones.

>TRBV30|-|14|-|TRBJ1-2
CAQSTGPGDYGYTF
TGTGCCCAATCGACTGGCCCCGGGGACTATGGCTACACCTTC
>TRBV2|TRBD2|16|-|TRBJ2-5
CASTVRTSGLQETQYF
TGTGCCAGCACTGTTCGGACTAGCGGGCTCCAAGAGACCCAGTACTTC
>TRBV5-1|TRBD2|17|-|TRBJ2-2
CASSLVISGENTGELFF
TGCGCCAGCAGCTTGGTCATTAGCGGGGAGAACACCGGGGAGCTGTTTTTT
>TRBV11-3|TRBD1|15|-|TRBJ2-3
CASSAGTGGADTQYF
TGTGCCAGCAGCGCCGGGACAGGGGGTGCAGATACGCAGTATTTT
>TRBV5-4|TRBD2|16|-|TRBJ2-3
CASSPRLAGEGNTQYF
TGTGCCAGCAGCCCAAGACTAGCGGGGGAGGGGAATACGCAGTATTTT
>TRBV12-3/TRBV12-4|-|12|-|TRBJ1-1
CASSLFNGEAFF
TGTGCCAGCAGTTTATTTAACGGTGAAGCTTTCTTT
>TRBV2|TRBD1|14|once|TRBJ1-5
CASSGTGRNQPQHF
TGTGCCAGCAGTGGGACAGGCCGCAATCAGCCCCAGCATTTT
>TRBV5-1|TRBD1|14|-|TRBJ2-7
CASSWGQGAYEQYF
TGCGCCAGCAGCTGGGGACAGGGGGCCTACGAGCAGTACTTC
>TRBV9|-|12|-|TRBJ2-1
CASSQTGLEQFF
TGTGCCAGCAGCCAGACAGGTCTTGAGCAGTTCTTC
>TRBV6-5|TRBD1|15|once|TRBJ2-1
CASSSGQGIYNEQFF
TGTGCCAGCAGTTCAGGACAGGGTATCTACAATGAGCAGTTCTTC
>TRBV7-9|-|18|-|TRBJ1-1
CASSLGVTGGSGNTEAFF
TGTGCCAGCAGCTTAGGGGTCACGGGAGGATCGGGGAACACTGAAGCTTTCTTT
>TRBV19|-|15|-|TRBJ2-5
CASSIAGQLRETQYF
TGTGCCAGTAGTATAGCCGGACAGCTACGAGAGACCCAGTACTTC
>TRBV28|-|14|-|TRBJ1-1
CASSTLPQMTEAFF
TGTGCCAGCAGTACCTTACCCCAGATGACTGAAGCTTTCTTT
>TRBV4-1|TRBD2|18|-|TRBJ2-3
CASSQGLAGGPSTDTQYF
TGCGCCAGCAGCCAAGGACTAGCGGGGGGGCCTAGCACAGATACGCAGTATTTT
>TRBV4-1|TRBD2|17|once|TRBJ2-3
CASSQVFSGGVPDTQYF
TGCGCCAGCAGCCAAGTTTTCAGCGGGGGGGTCCCCGATACGCAGTATTTT
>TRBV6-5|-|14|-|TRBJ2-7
CASIPLRGPYEQYF
TGTGCCAGCATTCCACTAAGGGGTCCGTACGAGCAGTACTTC
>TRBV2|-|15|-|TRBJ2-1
CASSRQTPRFNEQFF
TGTGCCAGCAGTCGACAGACGCCGCGTTTCAATGAGCAGTTCTTC
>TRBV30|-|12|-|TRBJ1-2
CASKGLNYGYTF
TGTGCCTCTAAGGGGCTTAACTATGGCTACACCTTC
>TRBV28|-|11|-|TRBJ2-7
CASSYGSEQYF
TGTGCCAGCAGTTACGGGAGCGAGCAGTACTTC
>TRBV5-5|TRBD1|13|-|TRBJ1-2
CASSLDRGIGYTF
TGTGCCAGCAGCTTGGACAGGGGGATTGGCTACACCTTC
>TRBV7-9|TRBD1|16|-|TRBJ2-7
CASSSRDSVRPYEQYF
TGTGCCAGCAGCTCTAGGGACAGTGTGAGACCCTACGAGCAGTACTTC
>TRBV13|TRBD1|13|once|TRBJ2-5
CASSLQGEETQYF
TGTGCCAGCAGCTTACAGGGGGAAGAGACCCAGTACTTC
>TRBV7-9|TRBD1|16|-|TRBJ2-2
CASRWGTGDNTGELFF
TGTGCCAGCAGATGGGGGACAGGGGATAACACCGGGGAGCTGTTTTTT
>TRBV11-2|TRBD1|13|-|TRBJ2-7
CASRRQGGYEQYF
TGTGCCAGCAGACGACAGGGGGGCTACGAGCAGTACTTC
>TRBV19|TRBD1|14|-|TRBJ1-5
CASLDRGVNQPQHF
TGTGCCAGCTTAGACAGGGGTGTTAATCAGCCCCAGCATTTT
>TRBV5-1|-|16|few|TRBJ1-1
CASSLQRVRGSTEAFF
TGCGCCAGCAGCCTACAACGCGTGCGGGGGAGCACTGAAGCTTTCTTT
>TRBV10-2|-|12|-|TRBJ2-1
CASSPSYNEQFF
TGCGCCAGCAGCCCTAGTTACAATGAGCAGTTCTTC
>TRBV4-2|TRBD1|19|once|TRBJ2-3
CASSLSQGTGRGSTDTQYF
TGTGCCAGCAGCCTAAGCCAGGGGACAGGGAGAGGTTCGACAGATACGCAGTATTTT
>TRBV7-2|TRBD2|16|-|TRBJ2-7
CASSPSPSGGRYEQYF
TGTGCCAGCAGCCCAAGCCCTAGCGGGGGTAGATACGAGCAGTACTTC
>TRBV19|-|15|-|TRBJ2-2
CASSIVTGYTGELFF
TGTGCCAGTAGTATAGTAACAGGTTACACCGGGGAGCTGTTTTTT
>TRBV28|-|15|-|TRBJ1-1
CASSTGWKGNTEAFF
TGTGCCAGCAGTACAGGGTGGAAAGGGAACACTGAAGCTTTCTTT
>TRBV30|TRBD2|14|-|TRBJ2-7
CAWSVMGGVYEQYF
TGTGCCTGGAGTGTAATGGGAGGGGTTTACGAGCAGTACTTC
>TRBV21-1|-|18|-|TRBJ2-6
CASSSRDRETSGANVLTF
TGTGCCAGCAGCTCTCGGGACAGGGAGACCTCTGGGGCCAACGTCCTGACTTTC
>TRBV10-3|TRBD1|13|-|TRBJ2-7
CAITRTGDHEQYF
TGTGCCATCACCCGGACAGGGGACCACGAGCAGTACTTC
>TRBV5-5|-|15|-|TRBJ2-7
CASSLGAGSDYEQYF
TGTGCCAGCAGCTTGGGCGCGGGATCGGACTACGAGCAGTACTTC
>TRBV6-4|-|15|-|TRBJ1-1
CASSDSTGGWTEAFF
TGTGCCAGCAGTGACTCGACTGGGGGCTGGACTGAAGCTTTCTTT
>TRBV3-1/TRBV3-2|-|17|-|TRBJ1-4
CASSQDSRPTPDEKLFF
TGTGCCAGCAGCCAAGATAGTCGTCCAACTCCCGATGAAAAACTGTTTTTT
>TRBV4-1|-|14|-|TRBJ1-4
CASSQDGANEKLFF
TGCGCCAGCAGCCAAGATGGGGCCAATGAAAAACTGTTTTTT
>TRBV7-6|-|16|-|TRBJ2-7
CASSLARTGGLYEQYF
TGTGCCAGCAGCTTAGCGCGAACCGGGGGGCTCTACGAGCAGTACTTC
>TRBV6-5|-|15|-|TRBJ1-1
CASTRGGSLNTEAFF
TGTGCCAGCACCCGAGGCGGCAGCTTGAACACTGAAGCTTTCTTT
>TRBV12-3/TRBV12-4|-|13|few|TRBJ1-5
CASSYRVNQPQHF
TGTGCCAGCAGCTACAGGGTCAATCAGCCCCAGCATTTT
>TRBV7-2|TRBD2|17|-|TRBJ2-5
CASSLVGSAGGRETQYF
TGTGCCAGCAGCTTAGTCGGTTCGGCGGGGGGGCGAGAGACCCAGTACTTC
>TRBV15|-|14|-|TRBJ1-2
CATSREAGGYGYTF
TGTGCCACCAGCAGAGAGGCAGGAGGATATGGCTACACCTTC
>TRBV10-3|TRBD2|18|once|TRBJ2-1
CAISGGYGRGGLSNEQFF
TGTGCCATCAGTGGAGGTTACGGTCGGGGGGGCTTGAGCAATGAGCAGTTCTTC
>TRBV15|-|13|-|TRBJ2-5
CATSRDNQETQYF
TGTGCCACCAGCAGAGACAACCAAGAGACCCAGTACTTC
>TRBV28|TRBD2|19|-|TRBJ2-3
CASQLRFPGTSTGSDTQYF
TGTGCCAGCCAGTTGCGCTTCCCCGGGACTAGCACAGGGTCAGATACGCAGTATTTT
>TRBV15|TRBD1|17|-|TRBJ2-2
CATSSTFRDRGIGELFF
TGTGCCACCAGCAGCACTTTCCGGGACAGGGGAATCGGGGAGCTGTTTTTT
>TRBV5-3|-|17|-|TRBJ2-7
CARRPPGTPQKVYEQYF
TGTGCCAGAAGACCGCCCGGGACACCCCAAAAAGTCTACGAGCAGTACTTC
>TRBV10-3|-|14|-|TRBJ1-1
CAITLGGANTEAFF
TGTGCCATCACCTTGGGGGGGGCGAACACTGAAGCTTTCTTT
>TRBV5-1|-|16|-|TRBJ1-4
CASSRTGIAGVEKLFF
TGCGCCAGCAGCAGAACAGGGATTGCGGGCGTTGAAAAACTGTTTTTT
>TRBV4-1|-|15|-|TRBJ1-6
CASSVQVSYNSPLHF
TGCGCCAGCAGCGTACAGGTTTCCTATAATTCACCCCTCCACTTT
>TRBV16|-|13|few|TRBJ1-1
CASSLDKNTEAFF
TGTGCCAGCAGCTTAGACAAGAACACTGAAGCTTTCTTT
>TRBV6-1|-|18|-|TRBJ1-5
CASSASGDTFYSNQPQHF
TGTGCCAGCAGTGCCAGTGGGGACACGTTCTATAGCAATCAGCCCCAGCATTTT
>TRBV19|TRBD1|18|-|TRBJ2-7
CASSNLRGQGGSSYEQYF
TGTGCCAGTAGTAACTTAAGAGGACAGGGGGGGTCCTCCTACGAGCAGTACTTC
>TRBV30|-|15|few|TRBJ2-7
CAWSREAGGGYEQYF
TGTGCCTGGAGTAGGGAGGCTGGGGGAGGCTACGAGCAGTACTTC
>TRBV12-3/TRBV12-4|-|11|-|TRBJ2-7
CASSFNHEQYF
TGTGCCAGCAGTTTCAATCACGAGCAGTACTTC
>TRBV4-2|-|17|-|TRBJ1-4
CASSLQRRDDGNEKLFF
TGTGCCAGCAGCCTCCAAAGGAGGGACGATGGCAATGAAAAACTGTTTTTT
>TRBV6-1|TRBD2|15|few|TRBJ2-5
CASSEGRREVETQYF
TGTGCCAGCAGTGAAGGGCGGCGGGAGGTAGAGACCCAGTACTTC
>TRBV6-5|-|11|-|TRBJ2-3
CASRRTGTQYF
TGTGCCAGCCGTCGGACGGGAACGCAGTATTTT
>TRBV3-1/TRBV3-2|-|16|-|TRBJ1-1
CASSQVRNSLNTEAFF
TGTGCCAGCAGCCAAGTCCGCAACAGCTTGAACACTGAAGCTTTCTTT